Included here is one TCR beta chain sequence, with context. This clonotype was picked up a small number of times. Its antigen is currently not known. No base qualities exist here, and no much larger clone lies one base off it. V is trimmed back by 0 bases and J by 4 bases, and the junction contains 2 bases that no gene match accounts for. The CDR3 measures 15 amino acids from cysteine to phenylalanine. Just the 45-base CDR3 DNA is kept, in frame starting at base 1. The germline V gene encodes CDR1 LGHNA and CDR2 YSLEER. To prepare the library, RT-PCR was applied. The sequencing machine was an Illumina HiSeq 2500. TCRdb took the public reads, trimmed them with fastp at Q25, ran MiXCR for clone calling and kept in-frame beta chains. Here each entry gathers all rows of one CDR3 protein and keeps the most common genes and DNA. Here the sample has more than 700,000 distinct CDR3 sequences; 20% to 25% occur a single time. The ten largest clonotypes hold approximately 10% of the sample.

The sample comes from a study of response to subunit inactivated influenza vaccine (dated by TCRdb to about 2018). Background on the whole study: Deep quantitative T cell receptor repertoire profiling was used in the study to track responses to a trivalent subunit inactivated influenza vaccine. General findings and caveats noted by the study authors: The authors suggested that each seasonal influenza vaccination may recruit only a limited number of new T cells.

This sample comprised PBMCs from blood, obtained around 5 days after vaccination. This receptor was identified in a man between 50 and 59 years old who received an inactivated influenza vaccine. Donor details come from another sample of the same person, matched by shared clones. The rearrangement combines TRBV4-3 with TRBJ2-1; 8 central bases correspond to TRBD1. Read as DNA, the sequence is TGCGCCAGCAGCCAAGACGGGACAGGATACAATGAGCAGTTCTTC. Translated, it gives CASSQDGTGYNEQFF.